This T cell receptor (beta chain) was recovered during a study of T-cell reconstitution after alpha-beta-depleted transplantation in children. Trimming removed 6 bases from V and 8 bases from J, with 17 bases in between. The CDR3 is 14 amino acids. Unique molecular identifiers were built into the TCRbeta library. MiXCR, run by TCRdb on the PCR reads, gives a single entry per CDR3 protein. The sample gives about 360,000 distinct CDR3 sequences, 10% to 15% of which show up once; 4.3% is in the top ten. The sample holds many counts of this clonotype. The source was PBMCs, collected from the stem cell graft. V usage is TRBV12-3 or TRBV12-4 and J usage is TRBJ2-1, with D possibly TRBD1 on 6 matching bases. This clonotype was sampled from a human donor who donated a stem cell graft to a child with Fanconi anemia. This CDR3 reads CASRQNRDGHEQFF. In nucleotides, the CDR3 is TGTGCCAGCAGACAAAACAGGGACGGGCATGAGCAGTTCTTC.